This TCR beta chain stems from a study of blood T cell repertoires in COVID-19. The wider study: Sites in the United States, Italy and Spain provided acute and convalescent COVID-19 samples. PBMCs, B-cell-depleted T cells, or T cells provided the cDNA or gDNA that made up the material.

The repertoire was sequenced with immunoSEQ multiplex PCR; TCRdb's copy has only in-frame clones and lacks some. Here the sample spans approximately 440,000 clones, roughly 91% being singletons. The CDR3 has 15 residues. From germline, CDR1 is MDHEN and CDR2 SYDVKM. The germline V and J ends were trimmed by 4 bases and 0 bases, with 9 bases remaining between them. Individuals aged about 18 to 90 years were recruited from about two dozen US areas. The clonotype was recovered from a man between 18 and 29 years old who had recovered from COVID-19. The genes are TRBV28 and TRBJ1-4; D not certain. Material: PBMCs or T cells enriched from blood (not recorded which). CDR3 protein: CASSSPVATNEKLFF. CDR3 sequence (DNA): TGTGCCAGCAGTTCCCCGGTTGCAACTAATGAAAAACTGTTTTTT. Looking up the rest from reference TRBV28 and TRBJ1-4 gives the full variable domain: DVKVTQSSRYLVKRTGEKVFLECVQDMDHENMFWYRQDPGLGLRLIYFSYDVKMKEKGDIPEGYSVSREKKERFSLILESASTNQTSMYLCASSSPVATNEKLFFGSGTQLSVL.